This is a list of T cell receptor beta chains from one sample in a study of T cells after yellow fever vaccination. Via MiXCR, TCRdb re-called the 5' RACE reads, giving one row per CDR3 protein. Altogether approximately 300,000 distinct CDR3 sequences are present, about 6.9% being singletons, with the ten largest covering roughly a sixth. Source: PBMCs, taken 45 days after the first yellow fever vaccination. The origin of the receptors is a man younger than 35 who received the YFV17D yellow fever vaccine. The CDR3 runs from the conserved cysteine through the conserved F or W. The order of the fields is V gene, J gene, D gene, clone size, CDR3 protein, CDR3 DNA. A D gene is named only where the DNA matches it firmly. Where a row states a size, it is once, few, many or the class of an expanded clone; other rows omit it.

v_call: TRBV6-1
j_call: TRBJ1-3
d_call: TRBD1
clone_size: -
cdr3_aa: CASSRQGISGNTIYF
cdr3_nt: TGTGCCAGCAGTAGACAGGGGATCTCTGGAAACACCATATATTTT

v_call: TRBV12-3/TRBV12-4
j_call: TRBJ2-3
d_call: -
clone_size: many
cdr3_aa: CASSFGSTDTQYF
cdr3_nt: TGTGCCAGCAGTTTCGGGAGCACAGATACGCAGTATTTT

v_call: TRBV20-1
j_call: TRBJ1-5
d_call: -
clone_size: -
cdr3_aa: CSASTPSEGNQPQHF
cdr3_nt: TGCAGTGCTAGCACACCCTCTGAGGGCAATCAGCCCCAGCATTTT

v_call: TRBV6-1
j_call: TRBJ1-4
d_call: TRBD1
clone_size: -
cdr3_aa: CASRNRERGLYNEKLFF
cdr3_nt: TGTGCCAGCAGAAACAGGGAAAGGGGGCTTTATAATGAAAAACTGTTTTTT

v_call: TRBV5-5
j_call: TRBJ2-6
d_call: -
clone_size: -
cdr3_aa: CASSFLTGSGANVLTF
cdr3_nt: TGTGCCAGCAGCTTCTTAACAGGCTCTGGGGCCAACGTCCTGACTTTC

v_call: TRBV9
j_call: TRBJ2-5
d_call: -
clone_size: -
cdr3_aa: CASSAPGRGRFASETQYF
cdr3_nt: TGTGCCAGCAGCGCTCCCGGTCGGGGCAGATTTGCCTCGGAGACCCAGTACTTC

v_call: TRBV7-2
j_call: TRBJ2-3
d_call: TRBD2
clone_size: few
cdr3_aa: CASSSTSGGEDTQYF
cdr3_nt: TGTGCCAGCAGCTCGACTAGCGGGGGGGAGGATACGCAGTATTTT

v_call: TRBV7-8
j_call: TRBJ2-1
d_call: -
clone_size: -
cdr3_aa: CASSTGAASSYNEQFF
cdr3_nt: TGTGCCAGCAGTACCGGGGCAGCCAGCTCCTACAATGAGCAGTTCTTC

v_call: TRBV6-2/TRBV6-3
j_call: TRBJ2-4
d_call: -
clone_size: -
cdr3_aa: CASSYEYIQYF
cdr3_nt: TGTGCCAGCAGTTACGAATACATTCAGTACTTC

v_call: TRBV7-9
j_call: TRBJ2-4
d_call: -
clone_size: many
cdr3_aa: CASSPTGRKNIQYF
cdr3_nt: TGTGCCAGCAGCCCTACCGGGAGAAAAAACATTCAGTACTTC

v_call: TRBV6-6
j_call: TRBJ1-1
d_call: -
clone_size: -
cdr3_aa: CAVPGNTEAFF
cdr3_nt: TGTGCCGTGCCAGGGAACACTGAAGCTTTCTTT

v_call: TRBV4-1
j_call: TRBJ2-3
d_call: TRBD2
clone_size: -
cdr3_aa: CASSQDRLAGTDTQYF
cdr3_nt: TGCGCCAGCAGCCAAGACCGACTAGCGGGGACAGATACGCAGTATTTT

v_call: TRBV5-6
j_call: TRBJ2-5
d_call: -
clone_size: many
cdr3_aa: CASSLWGRGFGTQYF
cdr3_nt: TGTGCCAGCAGCTTGTGGGGGCGCGGGTTCGGGACCCAGTACTTC

v_call: TRBV19
j_call: TRBJ1-1
d_call: -
clone_size: few
cdr3_aa: CASSINPAGGTEAFF
cdr3_nt: TGTGCCAGTAGTATTAATCCGGCGGGGGGCACTGAAGCTTTCTTT

v_call: TRBV20-1
j_call: TRBJ1-4
d_call: -
clone_size: -
cdr3_aa: CSARDREEDEKLFF
cdr3_nt: TGCAGTGCTAGAGACAGGGAGGAAGACGAAAAACTGTTTTTT

v_call: TRBV5-1
j_call: TRBJ1-2
d_call: TRBD1
clone_size: -
cdr3_aa: CASSLFGTGDGGYTF
cdr3_nt: TGCGCCAGCAGCTTGTTCGGGACAGGGGACGGTGGCTACACCTTC

v_call: TRBV29-1
j_call: TRBJ1-2
d_call: -
clone_size: few
cdr3_aa: CSVGGPIYGYTF
cdr3_nt: TGCAGCGTTGGAGGTCCCATCTATGGCTACACCTTC

v_call: TRBV27
j_call: TRBJ2-2
d_call: TRBD1
clone_size: few
cdr3_aa: CASRNGQGARSGELFF
cdr3_nt: TGTGCCAGCAGAAACGGACAGGGGGCAAGATCCGGGGAGCTGTTTTTT

v_call: TRBV9
j_call: TRBJ2-3
d_call: TRBD1
clone_size: few
cdr3_aa: CASSVSDRATTDTQYF
cdr3_nt: TGTGCCAGCAGCGTCTCGGACAGGGCCACCACAGATACGCAGTATTTT

v_call: TRBV20-1
j_call: TRBJ1-6
d_call: -
clone_size: -
cdr3_aa: CSARDGRLAQNSPLHF
cdr3_nt: TGCAGTGCTAGAGATGGGCGGCTAGCTCAGAATTCACCCCTCCACTTT

v_call: TRBV5-1
j_call: TRBJ2-5
d_call: -
clone_size: many
cdr3_aa: CASSLGSAQETQYF
cdr3_nt: TGCGCCAGCAGCTTGGGGTCAGCACAAGAGACCCAGTACTTC

v_call: TRBV5-1
j_call: TRBJ2-1
d_call: TRBD2
clone_size: few
cdr3_aa: CASSTEFSGGISYNEQFF
cdr3_nt: TGCGCCAGCAGCACCGAATTTAGCGGGGGCATATCCTACAATGAGCAGTTCTTC

v_call: TRBV10-3
j_call: TRBJ2-5
d_call: -
clone_size: -
cdr3_aa: CASLPIAQETQYF
cdr3_nt: TGTGCCAGCCTGCCGATAGCGCAAGAGACCCAGTACTTC

v_call: TRBV5-5
j_call: TRBJ1-1
d_call: -
clone_size: -
cdr3_aa: CASHLENTEAFF
cdr3_nt: TGTGCCAGCCACCTCGAGAACACTGAAGCTTTCTTT

v_call: TRBV12-3/TRBV12-4
j_call: TRBJ2-3
d_call: -
clone_size: many
cdr3_aa: CASSLGEADTDTQYF
cdr3_nt: TGTGCCAGCAGTTTAGGGGAGGCTGACACAGATACGCAGTATTTT

v_call: TRBV7-9
j_call: TRBJ2-7
d_call: -
clone_size: -
cdr3_aa: CASAGQTHEQYF
cdr3_nt: TGTGCCAGCGCCGGGCAAACCCACGAGCAGTACTTC

v_call: TRBV5-8
j_call: TRBJ1-1
d_call: -
clone_size: -
cdr3_aa: CASSAIQEDTEAFF
cdr3_nt: TGTGCCAGCAGCGCGATACAGGAGGACACTGAAGCTTTCTTT

v_call: TRBV6-5
j_call: TRBJ1-3
d_call: -
clone_size: -
cdr3_aa: CASSYSGVLTYSGNTIYF
cdr3_nt: TGTGCCAGCAGTTACTCGGGCGTCCTAACTTACTCTGGAAACACCATATATTTT

v_call: TRBV4-2
j_call: TRBJ2-5
d_call: TRBD2
clone_size: few
cdr3_aa: CASSQDWSIAGETQYF
cdr3_nt: TGTGCCAGCAGCCAAGATTGGTCTATAGCGGGGGAGACCCAGTACTTC

v_call: TRBV2
j_call: TRBJ1-1
d_call: TRBD1
clone_size: -
cdr3_aa: CASIDRGGTEAFF
cdr3_nt: TGTGCCAGCATTGACAGGGGGGGTACTGAAGCTTTCTTT

v_call: TRBV7-2
j_call: TRBJ2-5
d_call: -
clone_size: few
cdr3_aa: CASSLVGGRVRETQYF
cdr3_nt: TGTGCCAGCAGCCTAGTGGGAGGTCGGGTACGAGAGACCCAGTACTTC

v_call: TRBV27
j_call: TRBJ2-5
d_call: -
clone_size: few
cdr3_aa: CASSLSPTRETQYF
cdr3_nt: TGTGCCAGCAGTTTGTCGCCGACGCGGGAGACCCAGTACTTC

v_call: TRBV6-1
j_call: TRBJ1-2
d_call: -
clone_size: few
cdr3_aa: CASSQDGVVGYTF
cdr3_nt: TGTGCCAGCAGCCAAGACGGGGTTGTGGGCTACACCTTC

v_call: TRBV6-5
j_call: TRBJ1-5
d_call: -
clone_size: -
cdr3_aa: CASSFGPPNQPQHF
cdr3_nt: TGTGCCAGCAGTTTCGGGCCTCCCAATCAGCCCCAGCATTTT

v_call: TRBV6-2/TRBV6-3
j_call: TRBJ1-1
d_call: -
clone_size: -
cdr3_aa: CASSYRRGTEAFF
cdr3_nt: TGTGCCAGCAGTTACAGGCGGGGGACTGAAGCTTTCTTT

v_call: TRBV19
j_call: TRBJ2-5
d_call: -
clone_size: -
cdr3_aa: CASRVQGGSETQYF
cdr3_nt: TGTGCCAGTAGGGTACAGGGGGGGTCGGAGACCCAGTACTTC

v_call: TRBV5-4
j_call: TRBJ1-1
d_call: -
clone_size: many
cdr3_aa: CASSRGDRTEAFF
cdr3_nt: TGTGCCAGCAGCCGGGGGGACCGGACTGAAGCTTTCTTT

v_call: TRBV20-1
j_call: TRBJ2-2
d_call: -
clone_size: -
cdr3_aa: CSALREPTGELFF
cdr3_nt: TGCAGTGCTCTCCGGGAGCCCACCGGGGAGCTGTTTTTT

v_call: TRBV3-1
j_call: TRBJ2-1
d_call: -
clone_size: few
cdr3_aa: CASSPYEYYNEQFF
cdr3_nt: TGTGCCAGCAGCCCCTATGAATACTACAATGAGCAGTTCTTC

v_call: TRBV19
j_call: TRBJ1-1
d_call: TRBD1
clone_size: many
cdr3_aa: CASTHRDSMNTEAFF
cdr3_nt: TGTGCCAGTACCCACCGGGACAGCATGAACACTGAAGCTTTCTTT

v_call: TRBV18
j_call: TRBJ1-1
d_call: -
clone_size: -
cdr3_aa: CASSPDGRTEAFF
cdr3_nt: TGTGCCAGCTCACCCGACGGGAGAACTGAAGCTTTCTTT

v_call: TRBV7-9
j_call: TRBJ1-6
d_call: -
clone_size: many
cdr3_aa: CASTPGREDSPLHF
cdr3_nt: TGTGCCAGCACCCCCGGGCGAGAGGATTCACCCCTCCACTTT

v_call: TRBV20-1
j_call: TRBJ2-5
d_call: TRBD2
clone_size: -
cdr3_aa: CSADPRGRLAGGRETQYF
cdr3_nt: TGCAGTGCCGACCCCAGGGGTCGACTAGCGGGGGGGAGGGAGACCCAGTACTTC

v_call: TRBV19
j_call: TRBJ2-3
d_call: -
clone_size: -
cdr3_aa: CASSRGAPDTQYF
cdr3_nt: TGTGCCAGTAGTCGGGGGGCCCCAGATACGCAGTATTTT

v_call: TRBV7-3
j_call: TRBJ1-2
d_call: -
clone_size: -
cdr3_aa: CASSQWGTGTYGYTF
cdr3_nt: TGTGCCAGCAGTCAATGGGGCACAGGCACCTATGGCTACACCTTC

v_call: TRBV5-4
j_call: TRBJ2-5
d_call: -
clone_size: few
cdr3_aa: CASNHWTMQETQYF
cdr3_nt: TGTGCCAGCAACCATTGGACTATGCAAGAGACCCAGTACTTC

v_call: TRBV4-3
j_call: TRBJ2-3
d_call: -
clone_size: -
cdr3_aa: CASSQGTGHTDTQYF
cdr3_nt: TGCGCCAGCAGCCAAGGAACGGGTCACACAGATACGCAGTATTTT

v_call: TRBV5-4
j_call: TRBJ1-2
d_call: -
clone_size: -
cdr3_aa: CASSLTGSDYGYTF
cdr3_nt: TGTGCCAGCAGCTTGACAGGGTCGGACTATGGCTACACCTTC

v_call: TRBV12-3/TRBV12-4
j_call: TRBJ2-2
d_call: -
clone_size: -
cdr3_aa: CASSWSTGELFF
cdr3_nt: TGTGCCAGCAGTTGGTCCACCGGGGAGCTGTTTTTT

v_call: TRBV7-9
j_call: TRBJ2-1
d_call: -
clone_size: few
cdr3_aa: CASSSRVTGVKYNEQFF
cdr3_nt: TGTGCCAGCAGCTCCCGGGTGACGGGGGTGAAATACAATGAGCAGTTCTTC

v_call: TRBV29-1
j_call: TRBJ1-5
d_call: -
clone_size: -
cdr3_aa: CSVVGDGNQPQHF
cdr3_nt: TGCAGCGTTGTTGGAGACGGCAATCAGCCCCAGCATTTT

v_call: TRBV9
j_call: TRBJ2-3
d_call: -
clone_size: -
cdr3_aa: CASSVGVGLTTDTQYF
cdr3_nt: TGTGCCAGCAGCGTAGGGGTAGGGTTAACCACAGATACGCAGTATTTT

v_call: TRBV7-2
j_call: TRBJ2-1
d_call: TRBD2
clone_size: few
cdr3_aa: CASSPDFPGTSGGGFF
cdr3_nt: TGTGCCAGCAGCCCCGATTTCCCCGGAACTAGCGGGGGCGGGTTCTTC

v_call: TRBV6-1
j_call: TRBJ2-7
d_call: -
clone_size: few
cdr3_aa: CASSEYGLGVNSYEQYF
cdr3_nt: TGTGCCAGCAGTGAATATGGGCTGGGGGTGAACTCCTACGAGCAGTACTTC